This TCR beta chain was sequenced during a study of CD8+CD57+ T cells in acquired aplastic anemia. Study overall: When averaged, DNA from sorted CD4+ and CD8+ cells came to approximately 3 ug.

Individuals selected for sequencing had exhibited CD8+CD57+ cell expansion on flow cytometry. Each patient had severe acquired aplastic anemia. V lost 2 bases and J lost 1; bases outside the gene matches: 3. Germline CDR1 is SGHVS and CDR2 is FNYEAQ. This CDR3 has 15 amino acids. To note about this clonotype: What it binds is not known.

CDR3 and TCR beta VDJ profiling relied on a genomic DNA template. TCRdb reprocessed the reads with MiXCR, giving one entry per CDR3 protein. Among around 80,000 distinct CDR3 sequences, roughly two thirds were seen once, and the ten largest hold 65% to 85%. Study-wide results and caveats: Some 31 sequences, all CD8+ CDR3, were shared between patients and controls.

The sample taken for sequencing was sorted CD4+, CD8+, or CD8+CD57+ T cells (not recorded which) from PBMCs. V and J are TRBV7-6 and TRBJ1-1, with TRBD1 matching 8 bases. This TCR derives from a human donor with aplastic anemia. The DNA for the CDR3 is TGTGCCAGCAGCTTACAGGGGGCTGGGAACACTGAAGCTTTCTTT. It yields the protein CASSLQGAGNTEAFF. The full variable domain, in which reference TRBV7-6 and TRBJ1-1 provide the parts outside the CDR3, is GAGVSQSPRYKVTKRGQDVALRCDPISGHVSLYWYRQALGQGPEFLTYFNYEAQQDKSGLPNDRFSAERPEGSISTLTIQRTEQRDSAMYRCASSLQGAGNTEAFFGQGTRLTVV.